This TCR beta chain is drawn from a study of cytomegalovirus exposure and HLA in healthy donors. This clone was seen a few times. Researchers ran the PCR with 60 Vbeta and 13 Jbeta primers. Method: immunoSEQ multiplex PCR; TCRdb's copy keeps in-frame clones and lacks some. The sample lists about 190,000 clones; approximately 84% were seen once. What was sequenced was PBMCs. The clonotype comes from a woman younger than 45 in good health and CMV-seropositive.

The CDR3: CASSVGLAGGRPNEQFF. Written as DNA, the CDR3 is TGTGCCAGCAGTGTGGGACTAGCGGGCGGAAGGCCCAATGAGCAGTTCTTC. The gene calls are TRBV2 and TRBJ2-1; 12 nucleotides align to TRBD2. From germline, CDR1 is SNHLY and CDR2 FYNNEI. V lost 4 bases to trimming and J lost 6 bases; unmatched junction nucleotides: 10. The CDR3 loop spans 17 amino acids.